The TCR beta chain described here comes from a study of CD8 T cells in Susac syndrome (dated by TCRdb to between 2018 and 2021). Context from the whole study: Repertoire sequencing was used to test whether CD8+ T cell activation and differentiation in Susac syndrome was antigen driven. Clonality of the CD8+ T cell repertoire was compared between around 13 healthy donors, roughly 14 Susac syndrome patients and roughly 15 multiple sclerosis patients.

Peripheral blood CD8+ and CD4+ T cells from healthy donors, Susac syndrome patients and multiple sclerosis patients were profiled by high-throughput TCR beta sequencing. The multiple sclerosis controls were treatment-naive patients whose relapsing-remitting disease, either stable or active, fulfilled the revised McDonald criteria. Bulk CD8+ and CD4+ T cells were purified by magnetic negative isolation, whereas CD8+ TEMRA cells were enriched by FACS. Blood was collected in EDTA tubes and processed within 24 hours, with PBMCs isolated through density gradient centrifugation. PBMCs intended for TCR sequencing were cryopreserved in liquid nitrogen and thawed later in a water bath at 37 degrees C. The sorted or isolated CD4+, CD8+ and CD8+ TEMRA cells had a purity of 90% or higher. RNA was extracted using the RNeasy kit, and roughly 0.5 to 1 ug of the RNA was reverse transcribed with random hexamers. TCR beta CDR3 regions were amplified with the immunoSEQ multiplex PCR assay covering 54 Vbeta and 13 Jbeta segments. PCR amplification bias was corrected by using a synthetic template baseline for primer optimization and computational correction. The authors' analysis ran thus. Only productive sequences were kept, with reads annotated to V, D and J genes according to IMGT and analyzed in immunoSEQ Analyzer. Clonality was computed as one minus Shannon entropy normalized by log2 of the number of productive unique sequences. Public and private clones were assessed among the 100 most prevalent clones of each patient and control. Clones were defined as Susac-specific when absent from the healthy and MS cohorts, from roughly 1,000 published viral clones and from other ImmuneACCESS disease sequences. The public reads were run again by TCRdb, first through fastp at Q25 and then through MiXCR, and only productive beta chains were kept. Each CDR3 protein appears once, grouped with its most common genes and DNA. These V and J calls rely on TCRdb rather than the paper's analysis. This sample holds about 69,000 distinct CDR3 sequences; roughly nine tenths were observed only once. The leading ten clones occupy about 0.52% of the sample.

Sequences MNHEY (CDR1) and SMNVEV (CDR2) are obtained from the germline V gene (reference sequence). The cysteine opens and the phenylalanine closes a CDR3 of 13 amino acids. Here the CDR3 DNA is all that survives: 39 bases in frame from base 1. The junction carries 8 bases between V and J, which are trimmed by 4 bases and 4 bases respectively. Study-wide conclusions, independent of this receptor: The number of individuals in the TCR sequencing and HLA analysis was recognized as being relatively small.

The table lists this clonotype with a few counts. Its antigen is currently not known. The input lacks base qualities; no much larger clone sits a single base away. Here the chain combines TRBV27 and TRBJ1-5; the D gene lacks a confident call. The receptor was derived from a human donor with multiple sclerosis. Material: CD8+ T cells from PBMCs. The CDR3 protein is CASSWGGNQPQHF. The sequence in DNA is TGTGCCAGCAGTTGGGGAGGGAATCAGCCCCAGCATTTT.